The sequence of this T cell receptor (beta chain) was determined in a study of spatial heterogeneity in lung cancer. Study overall: More than 8.5 raw reads, on average, carried each unique TCR and UMI combination. General study findings and limits: There were more appearances of ubiquitous expanded tumor TCRs in blood at resection than at follow-up.

Ten or more counts support this clonotype. Antigen: not known. V gave up 5 bases and J gave up 6 bases; unmatched junction bases: 10. CDR3 length equals 15 residues. CDR1 is SGHRS, CDR2 YFSETQ, per germline. The time point was: sample taken at primary tumor resection. Sequencing covered unsorted whole RNA taken from tumor, nontumor lung or frozen PBMC. Donors were under 90 untreated early-stage non-small cell lung cancer patients. Carried by each TCR cDNA molecule was a unique molecular identifier. Using its own MiXCR run on the 5' RACE reads, TCRdb lists one record per CDR3 protein. The data contain around 24,000 distinct CDR3 sequences, 5.5% to 8% of them singletons.

The sequencing used PBMCs, collected at surgery. This receptor was taken from a male donor with early-stage non-small cell lung cancer. The chain combines TRBV5-1 with TRBJ1-4; 7 bases are a match to TRBD1. The CDR3 DNA follows: TGCGCCAGCAGTTCCCTACCTACAGGGGATGAAAAACTGTTTTTT. Its protein is CASSSLPTGDEKLFF.